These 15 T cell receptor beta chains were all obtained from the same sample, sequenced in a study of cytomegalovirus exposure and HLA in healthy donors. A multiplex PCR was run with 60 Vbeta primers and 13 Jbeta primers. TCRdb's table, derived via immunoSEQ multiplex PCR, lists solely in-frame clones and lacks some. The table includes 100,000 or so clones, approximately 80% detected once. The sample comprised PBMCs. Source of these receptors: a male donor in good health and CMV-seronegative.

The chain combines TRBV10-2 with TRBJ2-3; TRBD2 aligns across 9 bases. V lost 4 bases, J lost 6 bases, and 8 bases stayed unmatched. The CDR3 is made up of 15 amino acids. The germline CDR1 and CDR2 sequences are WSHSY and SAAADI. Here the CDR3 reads CASSGSGSWADTQYF. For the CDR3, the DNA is TGCGCCAGCAGTGGTAGCGGGAGCTGGGCCGATACGCAGTATTTT.

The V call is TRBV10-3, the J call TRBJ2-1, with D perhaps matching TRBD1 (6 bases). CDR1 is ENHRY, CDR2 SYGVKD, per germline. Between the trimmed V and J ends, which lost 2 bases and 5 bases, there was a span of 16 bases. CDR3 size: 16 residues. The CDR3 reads CAISEPPPRGDNEQFF. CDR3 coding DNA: TGTGCCATCAGTGAGCCTCCCCCCAGGGGAGACAATGAGCAGTTCTTC.

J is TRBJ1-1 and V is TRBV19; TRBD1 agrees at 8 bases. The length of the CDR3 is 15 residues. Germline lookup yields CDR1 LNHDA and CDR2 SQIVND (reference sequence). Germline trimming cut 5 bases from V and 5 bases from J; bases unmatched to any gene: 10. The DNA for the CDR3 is TGTGCCAGTAGTTTAACACAGGGGGTTGAGACTGAAGCTTTCTTT. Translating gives CASSLTQGVETEAFF.

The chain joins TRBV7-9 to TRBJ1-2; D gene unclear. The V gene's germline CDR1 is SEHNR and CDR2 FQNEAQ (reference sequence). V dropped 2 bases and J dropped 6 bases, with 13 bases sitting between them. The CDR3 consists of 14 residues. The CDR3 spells CASSLSQGRHGYTF. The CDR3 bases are TGTGCCAGCAGCTTAAGTCAAGGGAGGCATGGCTACACCTTC.

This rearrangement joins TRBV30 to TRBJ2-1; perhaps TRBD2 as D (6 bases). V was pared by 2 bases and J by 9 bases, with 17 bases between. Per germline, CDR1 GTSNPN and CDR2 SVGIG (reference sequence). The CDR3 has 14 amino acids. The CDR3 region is CAWSLGGPVVEQFF. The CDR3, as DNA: TGTGCCTGGAGTCTAGGAGGGCCTGTTGTTGAGCAGTTCTTC.

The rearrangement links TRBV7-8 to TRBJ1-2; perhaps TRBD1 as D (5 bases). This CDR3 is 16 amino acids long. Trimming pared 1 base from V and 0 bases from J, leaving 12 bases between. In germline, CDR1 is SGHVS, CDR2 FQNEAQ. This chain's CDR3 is CASSLERGSPNYGYTF. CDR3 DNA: TGTGCCAGCAGCTTAGAAAGGGGAAGCCCTAACTATGGCTACACCTTC.

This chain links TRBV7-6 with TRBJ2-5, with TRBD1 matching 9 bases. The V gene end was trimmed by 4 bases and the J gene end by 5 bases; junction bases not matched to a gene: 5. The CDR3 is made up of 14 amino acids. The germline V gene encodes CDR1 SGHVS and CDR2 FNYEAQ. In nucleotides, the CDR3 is TGTGCCAGCAGCTCAACAGGGGGCAAGGAGACCCAGTACTTC. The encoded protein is CASSSTGGKETQYF.

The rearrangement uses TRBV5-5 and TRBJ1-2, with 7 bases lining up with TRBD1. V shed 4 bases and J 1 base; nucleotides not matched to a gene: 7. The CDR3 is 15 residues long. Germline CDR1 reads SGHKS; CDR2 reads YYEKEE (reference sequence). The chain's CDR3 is CASSGGTELNYGYTF. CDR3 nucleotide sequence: TGTGCCAGCAGCGGAGGGACAGAGCTTAACTATGGCTACACCTTC.

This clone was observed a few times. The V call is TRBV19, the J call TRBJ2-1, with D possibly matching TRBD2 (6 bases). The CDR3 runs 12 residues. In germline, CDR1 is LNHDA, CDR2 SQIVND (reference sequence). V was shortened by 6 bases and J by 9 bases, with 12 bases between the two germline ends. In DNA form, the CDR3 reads TGTGCCAGTAGGACCCAAGCGGGTGAGCAGTTCTTC. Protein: CASRTQAGEQFF.

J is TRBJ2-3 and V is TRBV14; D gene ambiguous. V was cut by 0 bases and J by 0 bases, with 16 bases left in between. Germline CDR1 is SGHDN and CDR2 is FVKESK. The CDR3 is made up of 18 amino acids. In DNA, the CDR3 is TGTGCCAGCAGCCAAGAAGGAGTGTGGGTCTTTAGCACAGATACGCAGTATTTT. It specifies CASSQEGVWVFSTDTQYF. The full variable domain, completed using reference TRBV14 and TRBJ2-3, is EAGVTQFPSHSVIEKGQTVTLRCDPISGHDNLYWYRRVMGKEIKFLLHFVKESKQDESGMPNNRFLAERTGGTYSTLKVQPAELEDSGVYFCASSQEGVWVFSTDTQYFGPGTRLTVL.

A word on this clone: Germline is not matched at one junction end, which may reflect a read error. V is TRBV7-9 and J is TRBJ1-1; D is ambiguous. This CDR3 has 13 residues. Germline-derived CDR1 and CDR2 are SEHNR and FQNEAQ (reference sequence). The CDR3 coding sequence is TGTTCCAGCAGCTTAGACGTTGTAGTCGAAGCTTTCTTT. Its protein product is CSSSLDVVVEAFF.

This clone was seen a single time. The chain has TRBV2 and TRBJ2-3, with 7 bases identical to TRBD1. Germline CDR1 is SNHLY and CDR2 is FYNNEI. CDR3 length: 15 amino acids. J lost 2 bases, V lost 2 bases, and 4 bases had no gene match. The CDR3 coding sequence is TGTGCCAGCAGTGAACAGACAGGGAACACAGATACGCAGTATTTT. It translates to CASSEQTGNTDTQYF.

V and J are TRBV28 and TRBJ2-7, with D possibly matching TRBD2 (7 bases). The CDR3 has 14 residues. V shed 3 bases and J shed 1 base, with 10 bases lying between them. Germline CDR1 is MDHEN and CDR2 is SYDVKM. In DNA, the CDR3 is TGTGCCAGCAGTTTTGGGGGGGCATCCTACGAGCAGTACTTC. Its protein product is CASSFGGASYEQYF.

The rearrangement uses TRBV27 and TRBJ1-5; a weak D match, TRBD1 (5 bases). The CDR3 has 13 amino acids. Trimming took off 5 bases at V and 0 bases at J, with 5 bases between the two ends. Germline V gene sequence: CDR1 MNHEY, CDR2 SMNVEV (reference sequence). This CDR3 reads CASSTGSNQPQHF. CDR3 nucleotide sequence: TGTGCCAGCAGTACAGGTAGCAATCAGCCCCAGCATTTT.

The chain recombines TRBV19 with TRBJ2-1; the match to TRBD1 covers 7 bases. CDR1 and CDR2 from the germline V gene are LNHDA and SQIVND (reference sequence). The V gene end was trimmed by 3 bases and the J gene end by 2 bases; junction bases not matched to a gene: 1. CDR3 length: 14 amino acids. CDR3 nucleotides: TGTGCCAGTAGTATGGGGACAGCCTACAATGAGCAGTTCTTC. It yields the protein CASSMGTAYNEQFF. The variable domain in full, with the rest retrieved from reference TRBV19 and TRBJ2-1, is DGGITQSPKYLFRKEGQNVTLSCEQNLNHDAMYWYRQDPGQGLRLIYYSQIVNDFQKGDIAEGYSVSREKKESFPLTVTSAQKNPTAFYLCASSMGTAYNEQFFGPGTRLTVL.